This TCR beta chain appears in the sequencing data of a study of blood T cell repertoires in COVID-19. Study summary: Samples representing acute and convalescent COVID-19 were sourced from the United States, Italy and Spain. PBMCs, B-cell-depleted T cells, or T cells were the source of the cDNA or gDNA that made up the material.

The CDR3 extends over 21 amino acids. Per the study methods: Amplification of reference gene primers provided the estimated nucleated cell counts. Data came from immunoSEQ multiplex PCR; TCRdb stores just in-frame clones and leaves some out. V, J and clone size derive from that table, while D and trimming were established from the DNA sequence. The sample lists about 110,000 clones, less than 75% seen once, with roughly 2% in the top ten. The V and J genes are TRBV21-1 and TRBJ1-2; the table names TRBD1, a call not compared with the DNA. TRBV21-1 is described as a pseudogene. Sequenced material: peripheral blood. The TCR sequence derives from a woman in her thirties or forties with acute or convalescent COVID-19. The CDR3 DNA follows: TGTGCCAGCAGCAAAGTGGGGGAAACACCGGGACAGGGGGACGCTAACTATGGCTACACCTTC. Protein: CASSKVGETPGQGDANYGYTF.